The 28 T cell receptor beta chains listed next were all sequenced from one sample in a study of blood T cells in healthy people across ages. A sample-barcoded 5' primer and a J-beta primer mix were used in a second PCR of roughly 6 to 12 cycles. TCRdb re-analysed the 5' RACE reads in MiXCR, keeping a single row per CDR3 protein. Found here are around 800,000 distinct CDR3 sequences, around a quarter of them singletons; the top ten hold over 2.5%. These data also formed part of another study, on T cells of mothers and their children.

The source material was blood. Every receptor here comes from a boy aged 5-17 years in good health.

The chain links TRBV7-6 to TRBJ2-5; no definite D call. The CDR3 is 14 residues long. Trimming took 5 bases from V and 5 from J, leaving 15 bases between them. Germline V gene lookup returns CDR1 SGHVS and CDR2 FNYEAQ. CDR3 coding DNA: TGTGCCAGCAGCCATCTGGGCCCCCGGGAGACCCAGTACTTC. It yields the protein CASSHLGPRETQYF.

This clonotype was observed once. V usage is TRBV12-3 or TRBV12-4 and J usage is TRBJ1-2; 8 bases fit TRBD1. The CDR3 spans 14 residues. J lost 9 bases, V lost 6 bases, and 12 bases had no gene match. CDR3 DNA: TGTGCCAGCAGCTCAGGACAGGGAGGATACAGCTACACCTTC. Its protein is CASSSGQGGYSYTF.

In its sample, this clonotype was seen a few times. This chain links TRBV5-1 with TRBJ2-1; 7 bases fit TRBD2. Germline V gives CDR1 SGHRS, CDR2 YFSETQ. The CDR3 has 17 amino acids. V shed 4 bases and J 1 base; nucleotides not matched to a gene: 11. DNA of the CDR3: TGCGCCAGCAGCCCCACCAGCGGGGTAGGGTCCTACAATGAGCAGTTCTTC. This encodes CASSPTSGVGSYNEQFF.

This chain joins TRBV20-1 and TRBJ2-7, with D perhaps being TRBD1 or TRBD2 (5 bases each). The germline V gene has CDR1 DFQATT and CDR2 SNEGSKA (reference sequence). This CDR3 is built from 13 residues. V lost 4 bases to trimming and J lost 5 bases, with 15 bases between them. The CDR3 DNA follows: TGCAGTGCTATCCGGGACCCCTATAACGAGCAGTACTTC. It translates to CSAIRDPYNEQYF.

In its sample, this clonotype was seen a few times. This sequence joins TRBV27 and TRBJ2-5, with D unresolved. The germline V gene encodes CDR1 MNHEY and CDR2 SMNVEV (reference sequence). Between the trimmed V and J ends, which lost 4 bases and 6 bases, there was a span of 12 bases. CDR3 length equals 13 residues. Written as DNA, the CDR3 is TGTGCCAGCAGTTCCAGACTGGTGCAGACCCAGTACTTC. It encodes CASSSRLVQTQYF.

This clonotype appeared many times. The chain carries TRBV7-2 and TRBJ2-5; D remains ambiguous. With 5 bases removed from V and 2 bases from J, the gap between germline ends came to 9 bases. Germline CDR1 SGHTA, CDR2 FQGNSA. The CDR3 spans 13 residues. Here the CDR3 reads CASSRERQETQYF. Here the CDR3 DNA reads TGTGCCAGCAGCCGTGAGAGACAAGAGACCCAGTACTTC. The complete variable domain, with remaining parts taken from reference TRBV7-2 and TRBJ2-5, reads GAGVSQSPSNKVTEKGKDVELRCDPISGHTALYWYRQSLGQGLEFLIYFQGNSAPDKSGLPSDRFSAERTGGSVSTLTIQRTQQEDSAVYLCASSRERQETQYFGPGTRLLVL.

The chain couples TRBV5-1 to TRBJ2-6, with 8 bases lining up with TRBD1. After removal of 6 bases from V and 4 bases from J, the junction contained 12 bases not matched to a gene. The CDR3 length is 17 residues. Germline CDR1 reads SGHRS; CDR2 reads YFSETQ. The CDR3 DNA reads as TGCGCCAGCACCCTCGGGACAGGACTGCTGGGGGCCAACGTCCTGACTTTC. It specifies CASTLGTGLLGANVLTF.

The chain uses TRBV20-1 and TRBJ2-3; the D is unclear. CDR3 length equals 12 residues. Trimming left V 3 bases short and J 6 bases short, with 10 bases between. Germline CDR1 is DFQATT and CDR2 is SNEGSKA (reference sequence). The CDR3 loop is CSASVSDDTQYF. The DNA for the CDR3 is TGCAGTGCTAGTGTAAGCGACGATACGCAGTATTTT.

The CDR3 bases are TGTGCCTGTGACAGTCTCAGAATGAACACTGAAGCTTTCTTT. Translating it yields CACDSLRMNTEAFF. V gene TRBV30 combines with J gene TRBJ1-1, with TRBD1 as a possible D gene (5 bases). The CDR3 extends over 14 amino acids. Trimming removed 6 bases from V and 0 bases from J, with 14 bases in between. Looked up from germline, CDR1 is GTSNPN and CDR2 is SVGIG (reference sequence).

The J gene is TRBJ1-5, the V gene TRBV15; no firm D call. Germline loops: CDR1 LNHNV, CDR2 YYDKDF (reference sequence). CDR3 length: 14 amino acids. The germline V and J ends were trimmed by 0 bases and 4 bases, with 7 bases remaining between them. The CDR3 spells CATSRDQWNQPQHF. The CDR3 coding sequence is TGTGCCACCAGCAGAGATCAATGGAATCAGCCCCAGCATTTT.

The chain uses TRBV2 and TRBJ2-3; 8 bases match TRBD2. V was pared by 3 bases and J by 3 bases, with 5 bases of the junction left unmatched. Germline V gene data show CDR1 as SNHLY and CDR2 as FYNNEI. The CDR3 is made up of 15 amino acids. CDR3 sequence reads: CASSDLAGGTDTQYF. DNA for the CDR3: TGTGCCAGCAGTGATTTGGCGGGGGGTACAGATACGCAGTATTTT.

This rearrangement joins TRBV7-6 to TRBJ2-5; the match to TRBD2 covers 11 bases. Germline V gives CDR1 SGHVS, CDR2 FNYEAQ. V shed 5 bases and J 5 bases; nucleotides not matched to a gene: 10. CDR3 length: 16 amino acids. The CDR3 DNA reads as TGTGCCAGCAGCCCCACTAGCGGGGGACCTCTGGAGACCCAGTACTTC. This translates into CASSPTSGGPLETQYF.

This clonotype was detected only a few times. One junction end disagrees with the germline gene, perhaps due to a read error. The chain recombines TRBV5-1 with TRBJ2-3, with D perhaps matching TRBD2 (5 bases). The germline V gene has CDR1 SGHRS and CDR2 YFSETQ. The CDR3 extends over 13 amino acids. The CDR3 DNA is TGTGCCAGCAGCTCGGAGGGCACAGATACGCAGTATTTT. As protein: CASSSEGTDTQYF.

This clonotype was counted a few times. The chain is built from TRBV5-6 and TRBJ2-6; D possibly corresponds to TRBD1 (6 bases). CDR1 is SGHDT and CDR2 is YYEEEE in the germline V gene. The V end lost 0 bases, the J end lost 0 bases, and 10 bases lay between the germline ends. This CDR3 contains 17 residues. The CDR3 here is CASSLGGQLSGANVLTF. CDR3 coding DNA: TGTGCCAGCAGCTTGGGGGGGCAGCTCTCTGGGGCCAACGTCCTGACTTTC.

The chain employs TRBV4-1 and TRBJ2-1; 15 bases fit TRBD2. The CDR3 contains 19 residues. V shed 4 bases, J shed 6 bases, and the junction held 13 bases outside the gene matches. The germline V gene has CDR1 MGHRA and CDR2 YSYEKL. This chain's CDR3 is CASSRTGLAGGPRINEQFF. The CDR3 DNA is TGCGCCAGCAGCCGGACTGGACTAGCGGGGGGGCCGCGTATCAATGAGCAGTTCTTC.

V and J are TRBV3-1 and TRBJ2-5, with D perhaps matching TRBD1 or TRBD2 (5 bases each). V was pared by 2 bases and J by 4 bases, with 8 bases between. The CDR3 length is 13 residues. Germline-derived CDR1 and CDR2 are LGHDT and YNNKEL (reference sequence). CDR3 coding DNA: TGTGCCAGCAGCCAAAAGGGGACAGAGACCCAGTACTTC. Translated: CASSQKGTETQYF.

A few counts support this clonotype. The chain links TRBV10-3 to TRBJ1-4; TRBD1 is a possible D gene (5 bases). Trimming cost V 6 bases and J 7 bases, with 9 bases left between them. The CDR3 consists of 12 residues. CDR1 and CDR2 (germline): ENHRY, SYGVKD. CDR3 in amino acids: CAISRDFEKLFF. In DNA form, the CDR3 reads TGTGCCATCAGCAGGGATTTTGAAAAACTGTTTTTT.

This clonotype was seen more than once but under ten times. The chain is built from TRBV7-8 and TRBJ2-3, with a tentative D call TRBD2 (5 bases). The CDR3 sequence is 12 residues long. Trimming removed 1 base from V and 10 bases from J, with 9 bases in between. CDR1 SGHVS and CDR2 FQNEAQ come from the germline V gene. The CDR3 DNA sequence: TGTGCCAGCAGCTTAGACCTAGCCCCGCAGTATTTT. Translating it yields CASSLDLAPQYF.

J is TRBJ2-1 and V is TRBV18, with 7 nucleotides matching TRBD1. This CDR3 spans 15 amino acids. The V gene's germline CDR1 is KGHSH and CDR2 LQKENI. V dropped 5 bases and J dropped 2; count of bases not matched to a gene: 6. This chain's CDR3 is CASSAGTVPYNEQFF. The CDR3 bases are TGTGCCAGCTCAGCCGGGACAGTTCCCTACAATGAGCAGTTCTTC.

This rearrangement joins TRBV3-1 to TRBJ2-3, with 8 nucleotides matching TRBD2. Germline CDR1 reads LGHDT; CDR2 reads YNNKEL (reference sequence). V lost 5 bases to trimming and J lost 4 bases; unmatched junction nucleotides: 11. The CDR3 length is 16 residues. CDR3 coding DNA: TGTGCCAGCAGCTTCGCACGGGGGGGTGGAGCAGATACGCAGTATTTT. Translation: CASSFARGGGADTQYF.

V gene TRBV10-3 combines with J gene TRBJ1-1; a possible D gene is TRBD1 (6 bases). V lost 10 bases and J lost 3, with 12 bases in between. The V gene's germline CDR1 is ENHRY and CDR2 SYGVKD. CDR3 length: 12 amino acids. The CDR3 loop reads CASRGEDTEAFF. The DNA of the CDR3 is TGTGCCAGCAGGGGTGAGGACACTGAAGCTTTCTTT.

This clonotype has more than one count but fewer than ten. V is TRBV29-1 and J is TRBJ1-2, with TRBD1 matching 7 bases. The CDR3 consists of 14 residues. Per germline, CDR1 SQVTM and CDR2 ANQGSEA. V shed 4 bases and J 0 bases; nucleotides not matched to a gene: 5. CDR3 sequence: CSVGTGPANYGYTF. The CDR3 DNA sequence: TGCAGCGTTGGGACAGGCCCAGCTAACTATGGCTACACCTTC.

The sample holds a few counts of this clonotype. The gene calls are TRBV30 and TRBJ2-2; the match to TRBD1 covers 8 bases. CDR1 is GTSNPN and CDR2 is SVGIG in the germline V gene (reference sequence). The CDR3 extends over 15 amino acids. V lost 2 bases to trimming and J lost 1 base; unmatched junction nucleotides: 3. The CDR3 DNA follows: TGTGCCTGGAGTTCCGGGACAGGGAACACCGGGGAGCTGTTTTTT. Its protein is CAWSSGTGNTGELFF.

The genes are TRBV7-3 and TRBJ2-5; unclear D gene. CDR3 length: 10 amino acids. CDR1 is SGHTA and CDR2 is FQGTGA in the germline V gene. Trimming took off 6 bases at V and 8 bases at J, with 7 bases between the two ends. CDR3 sequence: CASSSPTQYF. CDR3 sequence (DNA): TGTGCCAGCAGTTCCCCCACCCAGTACTTC.

The chain uses TRBV28 and TRBJ2-7; a weak D match, TRBD1 (6 bases). The length of the CDR3 is 14 residues. Trimming took 5 bases from V and 7 from J, leaving 18 bases between them. Germline V gene lookup returns CDR1 MDHEN and CDR2 SYDVKM. The CDR3 region is CASSTGKSLREQYF. DNA of the CDR3: TGTGCCAGCAGTACAGGGAAGTCCTTGAGGGAGCAGTACTTC.

The sample holds a few counts of this clonotype. The chain links TRBV12-3 or TRBV12-4 to TRBJ2-5; D unresolved. The closer fit of TRBJ2-1 to the DNA end suggests the J call may be wrong. The CDR3 consists of 15 residues. The CDR3 spells CASSRASLEVNEQFF. The CDR3 DNA reads TGTGCCAGCAGTCGGGCCTCCCTTGAGGTCAATGAGCAGTTCTTC.

The chain combines TRBV12-3 or TRBV12-4 with TRBJ2-1; the match to TRBD2 covers 7 bases. Trimming removed 2 bases from V and 3 bases from J; junction bases left unmatched: 10. The CDR3 consists of 17 residues. The CDR3 is CASSLRWLAAFYNEQFF. The CDR3 coding sequence is TGTGCCAGCAGTTTAAGGTGGCTAGCGGCCTTCTACAATGAGCAGTTCTTC.

This chain links TRBV12-3 or TRBV12-4 with TRBJ2-1; 9 nucleotides agree with TRBD2. Trimming cost V 3 bases and J 6 bases; bases outside gene matches: 6. This CDR3 is built from 15 residues. CDR3 residues: CASSLSLAGFNEQFF. The CDR3 DNA follows: TGTGCCAGCAGTTTGAGCCTAGCGGGGTTCAATGAGCAGTTCTTC.